This paragraph reports one TCR beta chain. The record originates from a study of spatial heterogeneity in lung cancer. TCRdb processed the 5' RACE reads anew with MiXCR; each CDR3 protein has one entry. The profile shows 40,000 to 45,000 distinct CDR3 sequences, 6.5% to 8.5% of them singletons. The time point: sample taken at primary tumor resection. Unsorted tumor, nontumor lung tissue or cryopreserved PBMC supplied the whole RNA. The CDR3 runs 13 residues. Trimming took off 5 bases at V and 6 bases at J, with 11 bases between the two ends. The germline V gene encodes CDR1 MNHEY and CDR2 SVGEGT. This chain links TRBV6-2 or TRBV6-3 with TRBJ1-5; possible D gene TRBD1, 5 bases. Specimen: PBMCs, collected at surgery. The TCR was taken from a female donor with early-stage non-small cell lung cancer. The DNA for the CDR3 is TGTGCCAGCAGTAGGGGTTACGGTCAGCCCCAGCATTTT. Its translation: CASSRGYGQPQHF.